This TCR beta chain was profiled in a study of cytomegalovirus exposure and HLA in healthy donors. The CDR3 loop spans 16 amino acids. With V trimmed by 3 bases and J by 4 bases, 8 bases remained unmatched. Germline V gives CDR1 LNHDA, CDR2 SQIVND (reference sequence). The PCR used 60 Vbeta and 13 Jbeta primers. Only in-frame clones appear in the TCRdb table, and some are missing; sequencing was by immunoSEQ multiplex PCR. This table has fewer than 200,000 clones, roughly 79% appearing once. This chain connects TRBV19 to TRBJ2-2, with TRBD1 identical over 7 bases. The TCR sequence derives from a young woman in good health and CMV-seropositive. The sequencing input was PBMCs. CDR3 nucleotides: TGTGCCAGTAGTATCTCAAATGACAGGGCCACCGGGGAGCTGTTTTTT. This sequence encodes CASSISNDRATGELFF.